The count of the clone carrying this TCR beta chain is one. The antigen is not known. Germline V gene data show CDR1 as MNHEY and CDR2 as SVGAGI. J gave up 7 bases and V 5 bases, and 11 bases lay outside the gene matches. The CDR3 spans 15 residues. This entry comes from a study of shared clonotypes between healthy human individuals. Study context: Those who served as donors were a couple of women and three men between the ages of 18 and 49. Study conclusions and caveats: Clonotype sharing among donors, it was expected, would be affected by sequencing depth. It was only blood that was sampled, and tissue repertoires likely differ.

Here immunoSEQ multiplex PCR was the method, and the copy in TCRdb shows in-frame clones only, minus some. The table has some 500,000 clones, about 96% seen once. Sequenced material: naive CD4+ T cells sorted from blood. Documented subset: CD45RA+ positively selected. V and J are TRBV6-5 and TRBJ1-5; TRBD1 matches at 7 bases. The TCR was taken from a woman aged 25 to 39 in good health. The CDR3 spells CASSVQQGYGQPQHF. CDR3 in DNA: TGTGCCAGCAGTGTCCAACAGGGGTACGGGCAGCCCCAGCATTTT.